The clone carrying this TCR beta chain was picked up one time. At deep level, the assay was performed. The data were produced by immunoSEQ multiplex PCR, yet TCRdb's version contains in-frame clones alone and is incomplete. The table has about 2,100,000 clones, roughly 91% seen once. The CDR3 contains 17 residues. Per germline, CDR1 MRHNA and CDR2 SNTAGT. The ends lost 3 bases at V and 1 base at J; junction bases unmatched: 10. Naive-designated CD8 cells lacked CD45RO, were positively enriched for CCR7, and omitted terminally differentiated effector memory CD45RA+ cells. The sample originates from a study of shared clonotypes between healthy human individuals.

The sample consisted of naive CD8+ T cells from PBMCs. V usage is TRBV6-4 and J usage is TRBJ2-5; 8 nucleotides agree with TRBD1. This clonotype was sampled from a man between 18 and 29 years old in good health. Some clones in this sample may be carry-over from other donors' samples. CDR3 loop: CASSEEIGDRIQETQYF. The DNA of the CDR3 is TGTGCCAGCAGTGAAGAGATAGGGGACAGGATCCAAGAGACCCAGTACTTC.